This T cell receptor beta chain was sequenced for a study of T cells after yellow fever vaccination. Study findings and constraints: Post-booster repertoires again held most primary-vaccination clones (roughly 96% CD4, about 90% CD8). Weaker, the secondary response peaked sooner, at day 5 versus 15. A small share of clonotypes appeared in both CD4 and CD8 compartments.

In making TCR cDNA, 5'RACE template switching added a universal primer site and UMIs to it. TCRdb itself ran the 5' RACE reads through MiXCR, one entry per CDR3 protein. There are hundreds of thousands of distinct CDR3 sequences in the sample; about 19% occur only once, and roughly an eighth lies in the top ten. In its sample, this clonotype was seen a few times. What it binds is not known. Specimen: PBMCs, collected 15 days after the yellow fever booster vaccination. This clonotype originated in a man younger than 45 who received the YFV17D yellow fever vaccine.

CDR3 sequence reads: CASSENPGPGKETQYF. The CDR3 DNA reads TGTGCCAGCAGTGAAAACCCGGGACCGGGGAAGGAGACCCAGTACTTC. This chain uses TRBV6-1 with TRBJ2-5, with D possibly called TRBD1 or TRBD2 (5 bases each). V lost 2 bases, J lost 5 bases, and 18 bases lay in between. The CDR3 has 16 amino acids. CDR1 MNHNS and CDR2 SASEGT come from the germline V gene.